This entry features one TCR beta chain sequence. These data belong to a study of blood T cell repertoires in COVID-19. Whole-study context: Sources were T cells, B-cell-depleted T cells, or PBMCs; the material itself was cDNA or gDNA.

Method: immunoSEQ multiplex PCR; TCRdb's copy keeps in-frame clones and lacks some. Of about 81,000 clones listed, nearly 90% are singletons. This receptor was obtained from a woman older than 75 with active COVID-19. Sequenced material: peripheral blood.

In DNA, the CDR3 is TGTGCCAGCAGCGTAGGGGACAGCGGTGAGCAGTTCTTC. Protein sequence: CASSVGDSGEQFF. This rearrangement joins TRBV9 to TRBJ2-1, with 7 positions matching TRBD1. With V trimmed by 0 bases and J by 9 bases, 3 bases remained unmatched. Germline CDR1 reads SGDLS; CDR2 reads YYNGEE. The CDR3 is 13 amino acids.